This T cell receptor beta chain was profiled in a study of blood T cell repertoires in COVID-19. Study in general: Researchers got acute and convalescent COVID-19 samples from the United States, Italy and Spain.

Germline trimming cut 5 bases from V and 5 bases from J; bases unmatched to any gene: 12. Germline-derived CDR1 and CDR2 are SNHLY and FYNNEI. The length of the CDR3 is 16 residues. Sequenced by immunoSEQ multiplex PCR; TCRdb stores in-frame clones only, minus some. The table has approximately 85,000 clones, 80% to 95% seen once. Sequenced sample: peripheral blood. The J gene is TRBJ2-5, the V gene TRBV2; 9 bases are a match to TRBD1. This TCR came from a woman aged 55-69 years with active COVID-19. DNA for the CDR3: TGTGCCAGCAGTCCTAGACAGGGGGGGGGACTGGAGACCCAGTACTTC. It encodes CASSPRQGGGLETQYF.